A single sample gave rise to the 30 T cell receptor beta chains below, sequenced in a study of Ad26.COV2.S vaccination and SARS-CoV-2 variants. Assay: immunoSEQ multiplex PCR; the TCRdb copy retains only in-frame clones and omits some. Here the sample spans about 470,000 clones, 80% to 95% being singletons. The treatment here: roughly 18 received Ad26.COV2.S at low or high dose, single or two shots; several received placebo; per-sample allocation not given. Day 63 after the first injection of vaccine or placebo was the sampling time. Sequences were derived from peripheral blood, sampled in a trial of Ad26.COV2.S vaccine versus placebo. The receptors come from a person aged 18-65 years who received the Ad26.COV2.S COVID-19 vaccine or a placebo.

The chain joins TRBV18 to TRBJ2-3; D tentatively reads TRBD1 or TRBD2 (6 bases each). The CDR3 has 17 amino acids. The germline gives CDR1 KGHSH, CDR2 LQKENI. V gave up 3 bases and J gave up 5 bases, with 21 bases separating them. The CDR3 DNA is TGTGCCAGCTCACCTTACAGGCCTGGGGGGCGAGAAGATACGCAGTATTTT. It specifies CASSPYRPGGREDTQYF. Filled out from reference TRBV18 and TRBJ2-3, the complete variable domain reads NAGVMQNPRHLVRRRGQEARLRCSPMKGHSHVYWYRQLPEEGLKFMVYLQKENIIDESGMPKERFSAEFPKEGPSILRIQQVVRGDSAAYFCASSPYRPGGREDTQYFGPGTRLTVL.

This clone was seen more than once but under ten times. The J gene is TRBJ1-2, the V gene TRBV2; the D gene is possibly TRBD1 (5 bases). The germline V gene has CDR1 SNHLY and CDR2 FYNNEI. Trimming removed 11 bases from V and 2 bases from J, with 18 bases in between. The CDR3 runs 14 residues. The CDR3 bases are TGTGCCGCCCGTGAGGGGATCGGGAACTATGGCTACACCTTC. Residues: CAAREGIGNYGYTF.

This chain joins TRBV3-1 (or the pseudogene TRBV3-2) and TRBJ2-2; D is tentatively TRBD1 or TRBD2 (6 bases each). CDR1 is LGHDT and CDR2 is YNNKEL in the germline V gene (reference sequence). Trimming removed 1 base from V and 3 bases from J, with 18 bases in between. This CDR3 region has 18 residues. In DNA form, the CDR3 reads TGTGCCAGCAGCCAAGTAATAACATACAGGGAGGACACCGGGGAGCTGTTTTTT. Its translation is CASSQVITYREDTGELFF.

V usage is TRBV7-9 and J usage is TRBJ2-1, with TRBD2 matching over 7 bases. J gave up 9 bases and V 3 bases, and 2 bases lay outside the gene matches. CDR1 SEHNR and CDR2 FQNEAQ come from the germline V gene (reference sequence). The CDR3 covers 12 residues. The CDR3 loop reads CASSFGGIEQFF. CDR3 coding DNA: TGTGCCAGCAGCTTCGGGGGGATTGAGCAGTTCTTC.

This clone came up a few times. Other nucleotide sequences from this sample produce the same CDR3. CDR3 region: CASSQAGGNTGELFF. The CDR3 DNA sequence: TGCGCCAGCAGCCAAGCGGGAGGGAACACCGGGGAGCTGTTTTTT. The rearrangement uses TRBV4-1 and TRBJ2-2; 7 positions match TRBD2. CDR1 MGHRA and CDR2 YSYEKL come from the germline V gene. The CDR3 covers 15 residues. V dropped 1 base and J dropped 1; count of bases not matched to a gene: 0.

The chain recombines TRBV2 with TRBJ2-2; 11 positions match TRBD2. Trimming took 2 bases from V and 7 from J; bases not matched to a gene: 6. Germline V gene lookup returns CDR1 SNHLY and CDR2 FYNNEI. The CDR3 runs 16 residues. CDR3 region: CASSEILAGVGGELFF. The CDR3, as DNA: TGTGCCAGCAGTGAAATACTAGCGGGAGTTGGCGGGGAGCTGTTTTTT.

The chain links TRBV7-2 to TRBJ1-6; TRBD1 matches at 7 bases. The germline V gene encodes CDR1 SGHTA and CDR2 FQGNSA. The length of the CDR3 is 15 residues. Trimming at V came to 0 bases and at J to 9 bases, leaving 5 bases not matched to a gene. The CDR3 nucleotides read TGTGCCAGCAGCTTAGCAGCCGCAGGGGGTTCACCCCTCCACTTT. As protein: CASSLAAAGGSPLHF.

In DNA, the CDR3 is TGTGCCAGTAGTATCTCGATTACCTCTGGAAACACCATATATTTT. Protein: CASSISITSGNTIYF. The J gene is TRBJ1-3, the V gene TRBV19; D uncertain. The CDR3 covers 15 residues. Trimming left V 3 bases short and J 0 bases short, with 9 bases between. Germline CDR1 is LNHDA and CDR2 is SQIVND (reference sequence).

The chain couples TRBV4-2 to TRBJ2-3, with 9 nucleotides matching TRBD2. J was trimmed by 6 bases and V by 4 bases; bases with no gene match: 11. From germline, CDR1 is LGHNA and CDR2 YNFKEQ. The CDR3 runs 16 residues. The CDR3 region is CASSLIAGESMDTQYF. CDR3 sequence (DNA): TGTGCCAGCAGCCTCATAGCGGGAGAGAGCATGGATACGCAGTATTTT.

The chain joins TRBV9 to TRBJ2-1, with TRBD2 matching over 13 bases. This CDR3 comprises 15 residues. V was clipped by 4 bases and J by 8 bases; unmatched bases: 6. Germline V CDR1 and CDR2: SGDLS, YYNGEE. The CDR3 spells CASSPRTSGRDEQFF. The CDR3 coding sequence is TGTGCCAGCAGCCCTCGGACTAGCGGGAGAGATGAGCAGTTCTTC.

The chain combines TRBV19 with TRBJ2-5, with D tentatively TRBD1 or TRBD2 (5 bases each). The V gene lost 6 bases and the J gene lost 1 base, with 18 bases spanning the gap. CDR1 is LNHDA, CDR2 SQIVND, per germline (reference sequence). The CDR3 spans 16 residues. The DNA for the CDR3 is TGTGCCAGTAGCCCCGGGACGAGCTCCTTCCAAGAGACCCAGTACTTC. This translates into CASSPGTSSFQETQYF.

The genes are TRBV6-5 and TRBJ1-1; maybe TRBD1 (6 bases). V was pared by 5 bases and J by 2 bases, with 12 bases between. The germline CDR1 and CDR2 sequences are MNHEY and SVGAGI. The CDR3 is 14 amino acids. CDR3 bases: TGTGCCAGCAGTAAGCGACAGGACAACACTGAAGCTTTCTTT. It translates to CASSKRQDNTEAFF.

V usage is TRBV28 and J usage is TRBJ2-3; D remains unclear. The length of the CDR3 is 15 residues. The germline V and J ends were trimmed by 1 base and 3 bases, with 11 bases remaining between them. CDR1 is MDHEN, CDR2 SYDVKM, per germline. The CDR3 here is CASSLSSPGTDTQYF. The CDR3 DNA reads TGTGCCAGCAGTTTATCGAGCCCTGGGACAGATACGCAGTATTTT.

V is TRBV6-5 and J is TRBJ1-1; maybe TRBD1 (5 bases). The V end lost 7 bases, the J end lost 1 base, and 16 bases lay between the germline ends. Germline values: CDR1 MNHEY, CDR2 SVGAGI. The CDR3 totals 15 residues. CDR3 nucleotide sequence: TGTGCCAGCACTCGCCTGGGGACCGGGAACACTGAAGCTTTCTTT. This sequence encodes CASTRLGTGNTEAFF.

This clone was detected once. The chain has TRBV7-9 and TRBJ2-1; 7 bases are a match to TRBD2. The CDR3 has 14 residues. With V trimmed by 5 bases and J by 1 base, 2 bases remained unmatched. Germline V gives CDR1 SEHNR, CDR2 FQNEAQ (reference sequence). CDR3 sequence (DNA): TGTGCCAGCAGCGACGGGGGGTCCTACAATGAGCAGTTCTTC. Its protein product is CASSDGGSYNEQFF. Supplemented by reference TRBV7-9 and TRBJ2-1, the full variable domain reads DTGVSQNPRHKITKRGQNVTFRCDPISEHNRLYWYRQTLGQGPEFLTYFQNEAQLEKSRLLSDRFSAERPKGSFSTLEIQRTEQGDSAMYLCASSDGGSYNEQFFGPGTRLTVL.

The CDR3 protein is CASRLQGRTGELFF. CDR3 DNA sequence: TGTGCCAGTAGGCTACAGGGGAGGACCGGGGAGCTGTTTTTT. The rearrangement links TRBV19 to TRBJ2-2; maybe TRBD1 (7 bases). This CDR3 region has 14 residues. CDR1 and CDR2 (germline): LNHDA, SQIVND (reference sequence). The V end lost 6 bases, the J end lost 5 bases, and 13 bases lay between the germline ends.

CDR3: CASRGGQETQYF. The CDR3 nucleotides read TGTGCCAGCAGAGGGGGACAAGAGACCCAGTACTTC. This rearrangement joins TRBV2 to TRBJ2-5, with D possibly TRBD1 on 6 matching bases. This CDR3 is 12 amino acids long. Germline V lookup: CDR1 SNHLY, CDR2 FYNNEI. Trimming cost V 6 bases and J 2 bases, with 7 bases left between them.

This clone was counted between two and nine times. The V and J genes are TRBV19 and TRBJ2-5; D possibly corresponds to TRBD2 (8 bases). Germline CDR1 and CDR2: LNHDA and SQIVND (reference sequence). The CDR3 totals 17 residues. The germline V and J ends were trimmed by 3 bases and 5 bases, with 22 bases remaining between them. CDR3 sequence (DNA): TGTGCCAGTAGTATCCCGGGAGGGGGCGCTCAAAAGGAGACCCAGTACTTC. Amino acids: CASSIPGGGAQKETQYF.

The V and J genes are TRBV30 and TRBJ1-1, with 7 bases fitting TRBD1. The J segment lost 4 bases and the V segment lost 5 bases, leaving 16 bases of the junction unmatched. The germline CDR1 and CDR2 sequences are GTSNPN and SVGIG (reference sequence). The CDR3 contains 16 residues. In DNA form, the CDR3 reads TGTGCCTGGGAGGCCCTTCCGGGACAGTGGGGCACTGAAGCTTTCTTT. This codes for CAWEALPGQWGTEAFF.

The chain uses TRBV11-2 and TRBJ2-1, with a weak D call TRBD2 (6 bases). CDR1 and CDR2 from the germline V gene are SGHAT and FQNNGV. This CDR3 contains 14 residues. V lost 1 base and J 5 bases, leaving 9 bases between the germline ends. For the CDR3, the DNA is TGTGCCAGCAGCTTAGGGGGGACTGACAATGAGCAGTTCTTC. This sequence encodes CASSLGGTDNEQFF. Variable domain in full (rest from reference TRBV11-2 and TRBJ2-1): EAGVAQSPRYKIIEKRQSVAFWCNPISGHATLYWYQQILGQGPKLLIQFQNNGVVDDSQLPKDRFSAERLKGVDSTLKIQPAKLEDSAVYLCASSLGGTDNEQFFGPGTRLTVL.

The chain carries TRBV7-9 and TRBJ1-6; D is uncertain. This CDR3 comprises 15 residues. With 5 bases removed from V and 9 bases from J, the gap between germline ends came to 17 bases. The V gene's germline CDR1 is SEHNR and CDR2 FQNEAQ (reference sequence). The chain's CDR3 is CASSPGEGNGSPLHF. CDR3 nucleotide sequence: TGTGCCAGCAGCCCCGGCGAGGGTAACGGTTCACCCCTCCACTTT.

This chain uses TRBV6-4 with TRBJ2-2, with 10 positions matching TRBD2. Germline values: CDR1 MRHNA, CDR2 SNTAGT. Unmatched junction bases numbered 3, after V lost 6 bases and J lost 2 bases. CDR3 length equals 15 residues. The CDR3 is CASSPSGGNTGELFF. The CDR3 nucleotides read TGTGCCAGCAGCCCTAGCGGGGGAAACACCGGGGAGCTGTTTTTT.

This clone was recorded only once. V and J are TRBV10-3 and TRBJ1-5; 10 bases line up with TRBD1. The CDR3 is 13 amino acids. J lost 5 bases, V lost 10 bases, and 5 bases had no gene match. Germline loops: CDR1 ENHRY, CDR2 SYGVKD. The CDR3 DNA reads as TGTGCCACCCAGGACAGGGGGGATCAGCCCCAGCATTTT. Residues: CATQDRGDQPQHF.

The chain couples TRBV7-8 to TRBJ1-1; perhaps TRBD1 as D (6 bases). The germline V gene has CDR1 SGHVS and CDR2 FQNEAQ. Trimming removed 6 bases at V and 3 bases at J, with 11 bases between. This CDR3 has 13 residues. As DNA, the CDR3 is TGTGCCAGCAGTACACAGGGTGACACTGAAGCTTTCTTT. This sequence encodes CASSTQGDTEAFF.

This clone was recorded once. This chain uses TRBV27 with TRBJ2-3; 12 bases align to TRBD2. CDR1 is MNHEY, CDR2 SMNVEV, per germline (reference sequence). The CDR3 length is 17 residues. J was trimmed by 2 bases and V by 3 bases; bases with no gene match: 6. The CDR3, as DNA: TGTGCCAGCAGTTTCCTCAGACTAGCGGGAGACACAGATACGCAGTATTTT. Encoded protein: CASSFLRLAGDTDTQYF.

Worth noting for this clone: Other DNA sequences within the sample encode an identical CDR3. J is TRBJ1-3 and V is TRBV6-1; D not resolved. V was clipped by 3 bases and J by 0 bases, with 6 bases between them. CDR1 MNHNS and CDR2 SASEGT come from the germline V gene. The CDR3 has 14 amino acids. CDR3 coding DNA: TGTGCCAGCAGTGATGGGTCCTCTGGAAACACCATATATTTT. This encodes CASSDGSSGNTIYF.

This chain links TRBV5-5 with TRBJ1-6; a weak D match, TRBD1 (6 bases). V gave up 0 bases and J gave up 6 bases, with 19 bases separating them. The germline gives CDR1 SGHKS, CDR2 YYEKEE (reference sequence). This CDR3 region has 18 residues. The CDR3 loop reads CASSLALQGMGGNSPLHF. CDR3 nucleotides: TGTGCCAGCAGCTTGGCATTACAGGGAATGGGGGGTAATTCACCCCTCCACTTT. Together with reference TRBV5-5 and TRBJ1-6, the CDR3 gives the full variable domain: DAGVTQSPTHLIKTRGQQVTLRCSPISGHKSVSWYQQVLGQGPQFIFQYYEKEERGRGNFPDRFSARQFPNYSSELNVNALLLGDSALYLCASSLALQGMGGNSPLHFGNGTRLTVT.

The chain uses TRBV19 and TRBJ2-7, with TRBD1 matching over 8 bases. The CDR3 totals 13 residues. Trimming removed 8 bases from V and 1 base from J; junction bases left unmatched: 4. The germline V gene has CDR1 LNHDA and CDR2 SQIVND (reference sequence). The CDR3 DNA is TGTGCCAGTTCGGACAGGGTATCCTACGAGCAGTACTTC. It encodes CASSDRVSYEQYF.

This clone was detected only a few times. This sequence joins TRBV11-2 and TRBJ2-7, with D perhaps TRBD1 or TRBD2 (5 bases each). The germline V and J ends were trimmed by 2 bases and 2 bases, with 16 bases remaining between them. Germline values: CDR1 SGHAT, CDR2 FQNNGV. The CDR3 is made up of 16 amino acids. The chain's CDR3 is CASSLTQWRGAYEQYF. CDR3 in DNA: TGTGCCAGCAGCTTAACCCAATGGAGAGGGGCCTACGAGCAGTACTTC.

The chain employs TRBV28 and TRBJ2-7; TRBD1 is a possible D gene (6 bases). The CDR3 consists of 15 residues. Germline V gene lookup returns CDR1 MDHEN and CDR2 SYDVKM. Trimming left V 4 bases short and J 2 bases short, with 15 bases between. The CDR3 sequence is CASSSPGQITYEQYF. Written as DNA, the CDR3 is TGTGCCAGCAGTTCCCCCGGACAGATCACCTACGAGCAGTACTTC.